A selection of T cell receptor beta chains follows, all from one sample in a study of cytomegalovirus exposure and HLA in healthy donors. This table comes from immunoSEQ multiplex PCR, and its TCRdb copy is limited to in-frame clones, with some not included. In the table there are approximately 220,000 clones, approximately 88% of which are singletons. The specimen was PBMCs. Receptors were obtained from a woman under 40 in good health and CMV-seropositive. The CDR3 runs from the conserved cysteine through the conserved F or W. The order of the fields is clone size, D gene, J gene, V gene, CDR3 protein, CDR3 DNA. The D gene is left open where the match is weak. Size tells how often a clone was seen (once, few, many) or the class of an expanded clone, and some rows leave it out.

>few|-|TRBJ1-5|TRBV6-1
CASSESRSNQPQHF
TGTGCCAGCAGTGAAAGCAGGAGCAATCAGCCCCAGCATTTT
>-|-|TRBJ1-3|TRBV5-1
CASSSIPGASGNTIYF
TGCGCCAGCAGCTCAATCCCCGGGGCCTCTGGAAACACCATATATTTT
>-|TRBD2|TRBJ2-1|TRBV15
CATSRVEGTSDLVYGQFF
TGTGCCACCAGCAGGGTTGAGGGGACTAGCGATCTCGTGTACGGGCAGTTCTTC
>-|TRBD2|TRBJ2-1|TRBV28
CASIPSSGKYNEQFF
TGTGCCAGCATCCCCTCTAGCGGGAAGTACAATGAGCAGTTCTTC
>-|-|TRBJ1-1|TRBV25-1
CASSDGRWSEAFF
TGTGCCAGCAGTGACGGTCGGTGGTCTGAAGCTTTCTTT
>-|-|TRBJ1-2|TRBV5-1
CASSQTVPGGGYTF
TGCGCCAGCAGCCAGACAGTTCCTGGAGGGGGCTACACCTTC
>few|-|TRBJ1-4|TRBV5-1
CASSLGGGQHEKLFF
TGCGCCAGCAGCTTGGGTGGCGGACAACACGAAAAACTGTTTTTT
>-|TRBD1|TRBJ2-3|TRBV9
CASSVDRGADTQYF
TGTGCCAGCAGCGTAGACAGGGGCGCAGATACGCAGTATTTT
>-|-|TRBJ2-5|TRBV5-4
CASSLGQIGQETQYF
TGTGCCAGCAGCTTGGGTCAGATAGGACAAGAGACCCAGTACTTC
>-|-|TRBJ2-2|TRBV2
CASSGFGGGNTGELFF
TGTGCCAGCAGTGGATTCGGGGGCGGGAACACCGGGGAGCTGTTTTTT
>few|-|TRBJ2-2|TRBV5-1
CASSLAGLGRGELFF
TGCGCCAGCAGCTTGGCGGGACTGGGGAGAGGGGAGCTGTTTTTT
>-|-|TRBJ2-7|TRBV7-8
CASSLEGASPYEQYF
TGTGCCAGCAGCTTAGAAGGGGCTTCCCCCTACGAGCAGTACTTC
>-|-|TRBJ2-7|TRBV10-1
CASSESGMNEQYF
TGCGCCAGCAGTGAGTCGGGTATGAACGAGCAGTACTTC
>-|TRBD1|TRBJ2-7|TRBV27
CASSPVGARGYEQYF
TGTGCCAGCAGTCCCGTCGGGGCCAGGGGGTACGAGCAGTACTTC
>-|-|TRBJ2-7|TRBV15
CATSKGVALEQYF
TGTGCCACCAGCAAAGGGGTAGCCCTCGAGCAGTACTTC
>-|TRBD1|TRBJ2-7|TRBV6-6
CASIGTDSYEQYF
TGTGCCAGCATCGGGACAGATTCCTACGAGCAGTACTTC
>-|-|TRBJ2-2|TRBV27
CASSLKASNTGELFF
TGTGCCAGCAGTTTAAAGGCCTCTAACACCGGGGAGCTGTTTTTT